The T cell receptor beta chain under discussion was sequenced for a study of control samples from healthy donors and cancer patients. This table comes from immunoSEQ multiplex PCR, and its TCRdb copy is limited to in-frame clones, with some not included. Among 85,000 to 95,000 clones listed, approximately 91% were seen once. The CDR3 spans 14 residues. CDR1 SGHRS and CDR2 YFSETQ come from the germline V gene. V lost 0 bases to trimming and J lost 1 base, with 7 bases between them. This sequence originates from a woman aged 30 to 39 in good health. Sequenced: blood. This sequence joins TRBV5-1 and TRBJ1-1, with D unclear. CDR3 in amino acids: CASSLDSSNTEAFF. CDR3 DNA: TGCGCCAGCAGCTTGGACAGTTCGAACACTGAAGCTTTCTTT.